The next 26 T cell receptor beta chains were all read from a single sample in a study of beta chain features in type 1 diabetes. Expressed TCRB transcripts got sequenced, as all isolated RNA was reverse transcribed. The method was immunoSEQ multiplex PCR; TCRdb's version includes in-frame clones alone and lacks a portion of them. Among about 140,000 clones listed, 8.5% to 12% were seen once. Sequencing input: naive CD4+ T cells from blood. The receptors shown here come from a man aged 18 to 29 in good health.

The chain employs TRBV7-9 and TRBJ2-5; a possible D gene is TRBD2 (6 bases). The V gene lost 3 bases and the J gene lost 5 bases, with 19 bases spanning the gap. Germline V gene lookup returns CDR1 SEHNR and CDR2 FQNEAQ (reference sequence). The CDR3 extends over 16 amino acids. In DNA form, the CDR3 reads TGTGCCAGCAGCTTCGGAGGGTTTGGGGGTCGGGAGACCCAGTACTTC. Amino acid sequence: CASSFGGFGGRETQYF.

A note on this clone: Germline is not matched at one junction end, which may reflect a read error. The chain links TRBV2 to TRBJ2-4; possibly TRBD1 or TRBD2 for D (5 bases each). Per germline, CDR1 SNHLY and CDR2 FYNNEI. CDR3 length: 15 amino acids. CDR3 region: CASREGNRAKNIQYF. The DNA for the CDR3 is TGTGCCAGCCGTGAGGGGAACAGGGCCAAAAACATTCAGTACTTC. Based on the CDR3 plus reference TRBV2 and TRBJ2-4, the full variable domain is EPEVTQTPSHQVTQMGQEVILRCVPISNHLYFYWYRQILGQKVEFLVSFYNNEISEKSEIFDDQFSVERPDGSNFTLKIRSTKLEDSAMYFCASREGNRAKNIQYFGAGTRLSVL.

The chain joins TRBV28 to TRBJ2-7, with D perhaps TRBD2 (6 bases). The CDR3 contains 14 residues. Trimming took off 4 bases at V and 3 bases at J, with 13 bases between the two ends. From germline, CDR1 is MDHEN and CDR2 SYDVKM. Written as DNA, the CDR3 is TGTGCCAGCAGTTCCCCGGGACTCCTCTACGAGCAGTACTTC. Its protein product is CASSSPGLLYEQYF.

V is TRBV20-1 and J is TRBJ2-1; D not certain. This CDR3 spans 11 amino acids. Trimming cost V 5 bases and J 6 bases, with 8 bases left between them. In germline, CDR1 is DFQATT, CDR2 SNEGSKA (reference sequence). The CDR3 sequence is CSAFSGNEQFF. The DNA of the CDR3 is TGCAGTGCTTTTTCGGGCAATGAGCAGTTCTTC.

This clone was found a few times. The CDR3 sequence: CASSIRQDSGYTF. DNA for the CDR3: TGTGCCAGTAGTATTCGCCAGGACAGTGGCTACACCTTC. This rearrangement joins TRBV19 to TRBJ1-2; D may be TRBD1 (6 bases). The length of the CDR3 is 13 residues. CDR1 LNHDA and CDR2 SQIVND come from the germline V gene (reference sequence). Trimming took 3 bases from V and 7 from J, leaving 12 bases between them.

In this sample, this clone turned up a few times. The chain combines TRBV18 with TRBJ1-6, with 9 bases fitting TRBD1. The germline V gene has CDR1 KGHSH and CDR2 LQKENI. The V segment lost 1 base and the J segment 2 bases; nucleotides outside the gene matches: 3. This CDR3 comprises 17 residues. CDR3 region: CASSPRTGDPYNSPLHF. The DNA for the CDR3 is TGTGCCAGCTCACCACGGACAGGGGACCCCTATAATTCACCCCTCCACTTT.

This clone was counted only a few times. The rearrangement joins TRBV5-5 to TRBJ2-3; TRBD2 aligns across 9 bases. This CDR3 is built from 15 residues. V shed 2 bases and J 5 bases; nucleotides not matched to a gene: 6. Germline V gene sequence: CDR1 SGHKS, CDR2 YYEKEE (reference sequence). CDR3 nucleotides: TGTGCCAGCAGCTTAGAGCGGGGGGCAGGAGATACGCAGTATTTT. Protein sequence: CASSLERGAGDTQYF.

A single count supports this clone. The rearrangement joins TRBV19 to TRBJ1-3; the match to TRBD1 covers 10 bases. V lost 9 bases, J lost 2 bases, and 4 bases stayed unmatched. The CDR3 totals 14 residues. CDR1 is LNHDA and CDR2 is SQIVND in the germline V gene (reference sequence). The CDR3 protein is CASFGQGAGNTIYF. The CDR3 bases are TGTGCCAGCTTCGGACAGGGGGCTGGAAACACCATATATTTT.

This clone was found a few times. V gene TRBV9 combines with J gene TRBJ2-1; 9 bases line up with TRBD1. The CDR3 is made up of 16 amino acids. Unmatched junction bases numbered 3, after V lost 2 bases and J lost 0 bases. Germline CDR1 reads SGDLS; CDR2 reads YYNGEE. The DNA of the CDR3 is TGTGCCAGCAGCGTGACAGGGGGTGCCTCCTACAATGAGCAGTTCTTC. Translation: CASSVTGGASYNEQFF.

There are many counts of this clone. This chain links TRBV29-1 with TRBJ1-3; D possibly corresponds to TRBD1 (5 bases). Trimming took 4 bases from V and 8 from J, leaving 15 bases between them. Germline-derived CDR1 and CDR2 are SQVTM and ANQGSEA. This CDR3 is built from 13 residues. CDR3 bases: TGCAGCGTTGGGGGCCACGTCGGAGACACCATATATTTT. Translated, it gives CSVGGHVGDTIYF. Full variable domain (outside the CDR3, taken from reference TRBV29-1 and TRBJ1-3): SAVISQKPSRDICQRGTSLTIQCQVDSQVTMMFWYRQQPGQSLTLIATANQGSEATYESGFVIDKFPISRPNLTFSTLTVSNMSPEDSSIYLCSVGGHVGDTIYFGEGSWLTVV.

This chain joins TRBV5-1 and TRBJ2-1, with 8 positions matching TRBD2. Germline assignment: CDR1 SGHRS and CDR2 YFSETQ. The CDR3 is 16 amino acids. Germline trimming cut 0 bases from V and 4 bases from J; bases unmatched to any gene: 6. The CDR3 here is CASSLVLAGNYNEQFF. Here the CDR3 DNA reads TGCGCCAGCAGCTTGGTATTAGCGGGGAATTACAATGAGCAGTTCTTC.

The rearrangement links TRBV19 to TRBJ2-7; TRBD1 is a possible D gene (5 bases). This CDR3 has 16 amino acids. Trimming shortened V by 6 bases and J by 3 bases, and 21 bases separated the two germline ends. Germline values: CDR1 LNHDA, CDR2 SQIVND (reference sequence). The CDR3 loop is CASRSNGAGIGYEQYF. Written as DNA, the CDR3 is TGTGCCAGTAGATCTAATGGGGCAGGGATTGGCTACGAGCAGTACTTC.

This clone was observed a few times. J is TRBJ1-2 and V is TRBV6-1; a weak D match, TRBD1 (6 bases). V lost 5 bases to trimming and J lost 1 base, with 11 bases between them. Germline lookup yields CDR1 MNHNS and CDR2 SASEGT. The CDR3 runs 14 residues. This CDR3 is CASSWDKINYGYTF. The CDR3 DNA reads as TGTGCCAGCAGTTGGGACAAAATTAACTATGGCTACACCTTC.

This clone has a handful of counts. The chain uses TRBV7-8 and TRBJ2-5, with TRBD2 matching 7 bases. CDR3 length: 18 amino acids. Germline trimming cut 0 bases from V and 2 bases from J; bases unmatched to any gene: 12. The germline V gene encodes CDR1 SGHVS and CDR2 FQNEAQ. The CDR3 sequence: CASSLARADWGGQETQYF. In DNA form, the CDR3 reads TGTGCCAGCAGCTTAGCTCGAGCGGATTGGGGGGGGCAAGAGACCCAGTACTTC.

This chain uses TRBV28 with TRBJ2-2; TRBD2 matches 11 bases. After removal of 5 bases from V and 7 bases from J, the junction contained 9 bases not matched to a gene. Germline V gives CDR1 MDHEN, CDR2 SYDVKM. This CDR3 is built from 16 residues. The DNA of the CDR3 is TGTGCCAGCAGTCCGATTAGCGGGGGGGCCGGCGGGGAGCTGTTTTTT. Residues: CASSPISGGAGGELFF.

Only a few counts were recorded for this clone. The chain combines TRBV5-6 with TRBJ2-7; 8 bases map to TRBD1. The germline V gene has CDR1 SGHDT and CDR2 YYEEEE. Losses at the gene ends were 0 bases for V and 4 bases for J; bases not matched to a gene: 6. The CDR3 has 15 residues. In DNA, the CDR3 is TGTGCCAGCAGCTTGGGGGGGGACAGGAAATACGAGCAGTACTTC. The encoded protein is CASSLGGDRKYEQYF.

This clone was detected a few times. J is TRBJ1-1 and V is TRBV12-5; D ambiguous. This CDR3 has 13 residues. Trimming removed 7 bases at V and 5 bases at J, with 14 bases between. Germline V gene sequence: CDR1 LGHNT, CDR2 FRNRAP. Here the CDR3 DNA reads TGTGCTAGTGTAACAAAATTTTGGACTGAAGCTTTCTTT. It is translated as CASVTKFWTEAFF.

This clone showed up many times. A much bigger clone sits one base away, suggesting this may be a read error. This sample also contains other DNA sequences that code for the same CDR3. The chain joins TRBV5-6 to TRBJ2-1; D is uncertain. Trimming cost V 3 bases and J 4 bases, with 2 bases left between them. This CDR3 is built from 11 residues. CDR1 SGHDT and CDR2 YYEEEE come from the germline V gene. The CDR3 nucleotides read TGTGCCAGCAGCTCATACAATGAGCAGTTCTTC. This gives the protein CASSSYNEQFF.

This chain uses TRBV4-1 with TRBJ2-2; D is perhaps TRBD1 (5 bases). The CDR3 contains 16 residues. Per the germline V gene, CDR1 is MGHRA and CDR2 is YSYEKL. V lost 0 bases and J 5 bases, leaving 13 bases between the germline ends. The CDR3 protein is CASSQDPPGITGELFF. CDR3 bases: TGCGCCAGCAGCCAAGATCCCCCAGGGATAACCGGGGAGCTGTTTTTT.

This clone was recorded at least ten times. In nucleotides, the CDR3 is TGTGCCATCAGTGATGGACAGGGCGGAGGCTACACCTTC. It specifies CAISDGQGGGYTF. The genes are TRBV10-3 and TRBJ1-2, with 8 bases that match TRBD1. The CDR3 totals 13 residues. Per the germline V gene, CDR1 is ENHRY and CDR2 is SYGVKD. J lost 8 bases, V lost 3 bases, and 5 bases had no gene match.

This clone was seen a few times. The gene calls are TRBV5-1 and TRBJ1-5, with 7 bases lining up with TRBD1. CDR3 length: 14 amino acids. Germline V gene sequence: CDR1 SGHRS, CDR2 YFSETQ. V dropped 4 bases and J dropped 5; count of bases not matched to a gene: 6. CDR3 sequence: CASSAQGRHQPQHF. In DNA, the CDR3 is TGCGCCAGCAGCGCACAGGGGCGTCATCAGCCCCAGCATTTT.

This clone has at least ten counts. This rearrangement joins TRBV7-9 to TRBJ2-1; 8 positions agree with TRBD2. The CDR3 has 16 residues. Per germline, CDR1 SEHNR and CDR2 FQNEAQ (reference sequence). V shed 5 bases and J 3 bases; nucleotides not matched to a gene: 9. The CDR3 loop reads CASSETGTRGYNEQFF. As DNA, the CDR3 is TGTGCCAGCAGCGAGACCGGGACTAGAGGCTACAATGAGCAGTTCTTC.

The chain links TRBV2 to TRBJ2-1, with a possible D match to TRBD1 (5 bases). Germline V gene sequence: CDR1 SNHLY, CDR2 FYNNEI. The germline V and J ends were trimmed by 6 bases and 0 bases, with 15 bases remaining between them. This CDR3 is 16 amino acids long. The CDR3 region has the DNA TGTGCCAGCAGCGCCCTCAGGGCTAGCTCCTACAATGAGCAGTTCTTC. Translation: CASSALRASSYNEQFF.

This clone was recorded a few times. This chain joins TRBV4-3 and TRBJ2-7; D unclear. This CDR3 spans 14 amino acids. Trimming removed 1 base from V and 3 bases from J, with 10 bases in between. The germline V gene encodes CDR1 LGHNA and CDR2 YSLEER. Written as DNA, the CDR3 is TGCGCCAGCAGCCAAGGTTTAGAGATCTACGAGCAGTACTTC. Translating gives CASSQGLEIYEQYF.

This CDR3 is CSVGRGGGNEQFF. The CDR3 DNA sequence: TGCAGCGTTGGCCGGGGGGGCGGGAATGAGCAGTTCTTC. The V and J genes are TRBV29-1 and TRBJ2-1; TRBD2 matches 8 bases. There are 13 residues in the CDR3. The trim removed 4 bases at V and 7 bases at J, leaving 6 bases unmatched. Per the germline V gene, CDR1 is SQVTM and CDR2 is ANQGSEA.

The chain is built from TRBV9 and TRBJ1-5; TRBD1 matches at 8 bases. Germline V CDR1 and CDR2: SGDLS, YYNGEE. This CDR3 spans 16 amino acids. The V and J ends lost 5 bases and 0 bases, in that order; junction bases with no gene match: 7. CDR3: CASSAGTGNSNQPQHF. The CDR3 DNA reads TGTGCCAGCAGTGCCGGGACAGGAAATAGCAATCAGCCCCAGCATTTT. Full variable domain (remainder filled in from reference TRBV9 and TRBJ1-5): DSGVTQTPKHLITATGQRVTLRCSPRSGDLSVYWYQQSLDQGLQFLIQYYNGEERAKGNILERFSAQQFPDLHSELNLSSLELGDSALYFCASSAGTGNSNQPQHFGDGTRLSIL.